Listed below are T cell receptor beta chains from one sample, sequenced in a study of cytomegalovirus exposure and HLA in healthy donors. TCRdb's table, derived via immunoSEQ multiplex PCR, lists solely in-frame clones and lacks some. The sample includes around 210,000 clones, about 85% seen only once; the top ten take 0.24%. The sequencing input was PBMCs. The receptors were sampled from a girl aged 2 to 10 in good health and CMV-seronegative. Both conserved end residues are trimmed from each CDR3.

TRBJ1-1	TRBV9	11	ASSVVLEIEAF
TRBJ2-7	TRBV5-8	12	ASRRLGKNYEQY
TRBJ1-3	TRBV2	10	ASRTGGNIIY
TRBJ2-5	TRBV5-1	12	ASSSGQGRETQY
TRBJ2-7	TRBV4-1	12	ASSHDGTSDEQY
TRBJ1-1	TRBV19	12	ASKGMGGSTEAF
TRBJ2-1	TRBV7-9	14	ASSPGGLAQINEQF
TRBJ1-6	TRBV19	12	ASSLQGGGSPLH
TRBJ2-7	TRBV28	14	ASSFVGGQGPAEQY
TRBJ2-5	TRBV4-1	12	ASSAIASAETQY
TRBJ2-5	TRBV29-1	11	SPRGRGQETQY
TRBJ1-2	TRBV28	11	ASSFWDRVPYT
TRBJ1-1	TRBV6-5	11	ASSIQGSTEAF
TRBJ1-1	TRBV6-5	10	ASSYGRGEAF
TRBJ1-4	TRBV21-1	14	ASSSLCGGFPEKLF
TRBJ2-7	TRBV5-8	12	ASSMPDRSYEQY
TRBJ2-3	TRBV15	14	ATSRDKGWGTDTQY
TRBJ2-6	TRBV11-2	15	ASSPTWAASGANVLT
TRBJ1-3	TRBV5-4	11	AKRGLSGNTIY
TRBJ2-7	TRBV27	12	ASKQGNRGLEQY
TRBJ2-3	TRBV20-1	9	SARLADTQY
TRBJ2-1	TRBV5-1	13	ASSPNRAPYNEQF
TRBJ2-3	TRBV5-1	14	ASSLAATGGTDTQY
TRBJ2-5	TRBV6-1	9	ASSELAPRH
TRBJ2-7	TRBV27	11	ASSIRGPREQY
-	TRBV6-5	9	ASKRVYEQY
TRBJ1-4	TRBV10-2	17	ASSEKMGQPYNINEKLF
TRBJ1-2	TRBV29-1	10	SGGQPNYGYT
TRBJ1-4	TRBV6-5	12	ASSYGIGGEKLF
TRBJ1-2	TRBV6-5	13	ASSYSRRGDYGYT
TRBJ1-1	TRBV15	14	ATSRALGVELTEAF
TRBJ1-1	TRBV4-2	12	ASSQDRVDTEAF
TRBJ2-7	TRBV11-2	11	ASSLGPGYEQY
TRBJ2-1	TRBV6-1	15	ASSDWALAGDGAEQF
TRBJ1-3	TRBV25-1	12	ASSEQGIGNTIY
TRBJ2-5	TRBV19	12	ASSLGTDQETQY
TRBJ2-7	TRBV30	9	AWSQRGRVH
TRBJ2-3	TRBV18	13	ASSPGRGAGYTQY
TRBJ2-7	TRBV30	10	AWRDPGPEQY
TRBJ1-5	TRBV5-1	13	ASRSRPGAGGPQH
TRBJ2-3	TRBV5-4	16	ASSLDTGGALSSDTQY
TRBJ1-2	TRBV29-1	9	SVGQGGGYT
TRBJ2-3	TRBV2	13	ASSASTGWTDTQY
TRBJ2-1	TRBV5-6	16	ASRRSKGGISHYNEQF
TRBJ1-1	TRBV30	10	AWRTRNTEAF
TRBJ1-2	TRBV27	10	ASSGIAGGYT
TRBJ2-1	TRBV7-9	14	ASSPPGQGRYNEQF
TRBJ1-2	TRBV5-6	14	ASSFGTGLSNYGYT
TRBJ2-3	TRBV5-1	13	ASNRGGVSTDTQY
TRBJ2-5	TRBV5-1	12	ASSQGVSQETQY
TRBJ2-4	TRBV2	17	ASSYTTGGAAIAKNIQY
TRBJ1-2	TRBV6-6	12	ASSLRQEDYGYT
TRBJ2-5	TRBV27	16	ASSCLCSSAERGETQY
TRBJ1-1	TRBV14	13	ASSPRQGKRAEAF
TRBJ1-3	TRBV9	15	ASSAIQRGGSGNTIY
TRBJ1-1	TRBV6-6	8	ASSSSRTF
TRBJ2-7	TRBV4-1	13	ASSRRLASSYEQY
TRBJ2-7	TRBV2	13	ASSGGGGKSYEQY